This T cell receptor beta chain comes out of a study of control samples from healthy donors and cancer patients. CDR1 LNHDA and CDR2 SQIVND come from the germline V gene (reference sequence). The J segment lost 5 bases and the V segment lost 6 bases, leaving 4 bases of the junction unmatched. The CDR3 has 14 residues. By its share, this clone is medium-sized. Only in-frame clones appear in the TCRdb table, and some are missing; sequencing was by immunoSEQ multiplex PCR. The sample has roughly 130,000 clones, roughly 90% seen once. The TCR originated in a young man in good health. V usage is TRBV19 and J usage is TRBJ2-2; 9 bases are a match to TRBD1. The sample taken for sequencing was blood. DNA of the CDR3: TGTGCCAGTAGCTGGGACAGGGCTACCGGGGAGCTGTTTTTT. Its protein is CASSWDRATGELFF.